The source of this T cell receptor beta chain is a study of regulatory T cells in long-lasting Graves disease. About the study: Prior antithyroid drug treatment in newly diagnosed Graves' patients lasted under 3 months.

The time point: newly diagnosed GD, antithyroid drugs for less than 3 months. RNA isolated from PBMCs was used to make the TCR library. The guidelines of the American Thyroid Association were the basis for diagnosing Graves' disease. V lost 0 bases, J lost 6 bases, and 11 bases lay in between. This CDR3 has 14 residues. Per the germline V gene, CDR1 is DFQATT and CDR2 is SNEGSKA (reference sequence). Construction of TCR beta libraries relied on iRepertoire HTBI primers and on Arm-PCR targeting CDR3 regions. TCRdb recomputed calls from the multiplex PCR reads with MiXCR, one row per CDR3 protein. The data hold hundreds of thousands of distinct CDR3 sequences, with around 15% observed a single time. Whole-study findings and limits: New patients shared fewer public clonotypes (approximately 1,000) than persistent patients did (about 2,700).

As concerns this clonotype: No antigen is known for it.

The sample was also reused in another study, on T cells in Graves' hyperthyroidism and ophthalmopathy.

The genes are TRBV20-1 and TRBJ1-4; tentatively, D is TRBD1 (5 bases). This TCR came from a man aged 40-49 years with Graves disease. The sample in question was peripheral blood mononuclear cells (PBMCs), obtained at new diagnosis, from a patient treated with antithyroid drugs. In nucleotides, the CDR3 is TGCAGTGCTAGAGAGGACAACCAAGATGAAAAACTGTTTTTT. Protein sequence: CSAREDNQDEKLFF.